The sequence of this TCR beta chain was determined in a study of blood T cell repertoires in COVID-19. Study-wide context: PBMCs, B-cell-depleted T cells, or T cells were the source of the cDNA or gDNA that made up the material.

CDR3 length: 15 residues. CDR1 is LNHDA and CDR2 is SQIVND in the germline V gene (reference sequence). Trimming shortened V by 0 bases and J by 1 base, and 9 bases separated the two germline ends. Authors' processing steps: Reference gene primer amplification yielded estimated nucleated cell counts. Profiled with immunoSEQ multiplex PCR; TCRdb holds only in-frame clones, not every one. The V and J calls and clone size come from that table; D and trimming were worked out from the DNA. This sample carries around 300,000 clones, 88% of them seen once, and the ten largest clones take 3%. Adults between roughly 18 and 89 years of age took part from about two dozen US areas. Recovery meant two consecutive negative NP/OP PCR tests, professional clearance, or resolved symptoms.

The sequence was collected from a woman aged 45-65 years who had recovered from COVID-19. What was sequenced was PBMCs or T cells enriched from blood (not recorded which). The rearrangement links TRBV19 to TRBJ1-1, with unresolved D. CDR3 nucleotides: TGTGCCAGTAGTATAGATCGGAGGGAGAACACTGAAGCTTTCTTT. This codes for CASSIDRRENTEAFF.